The clone carrying this TCR beta chain was counted many times. Samples came from patients with localized non-small cell lung adenocarcinoma. The sample originates from a study of CD4 and CD8 cells across lung adenocarcinoma regions. CDR3 length: 17 amino acids. V trimming: 5 bases; J trimming: 5 bases; junction bases outside the gene matches: 12. Germline V CDR1 and CDR2: MNHEY, SMNVEV (reference sequence). TCRdb reprocessed the PCR reads via MiXCR and lists one record per CDR3 protein. The table has about 12,000 distinct CDR3 sequences, 45% to 50% seen once. The source is a male donor with lung adenocarcinoma. The CD4 and CD8 labels of this study may be unreliable. The chain links TRBV27 to TRBJ2-5; 12 bases fit TRBD2. Sequencing was performed on CD8+ T cells from the margin of a lung tumor. CDR3 coding DNA: TGTGCCAGCAGTCCTTTCGGACTAGCGGGATCTCGGGAGACCCAGTACTTC. This gives the protein CASSPFGLAGSRETQYF.